These T cell receptor beta chains were read from a single sample in a study of cytomegalovirus exposure and HLA in healthy donors. Sequencing used immunoSEQ multiplex PCR; TCRdb keeps in-frame clones, though not all of them. This sample's table reports around 200,000 clones. The sample consisted of PBMCs. All receptors come from a girl under 10 years old in good health and CMV-seropositive. Each CDR3 is given with its conserved first and last residue.

J: TRBJ2-5; V: TRBV27; CDR3: CASGELAGVKETQYF
J: TRBJ2-7; V: TRBV5-4; CDR3: CASSLYASEDYEQYF
J: TRBJ2-3; V: TRBV5-4; CDR3: CASSPTSGSEDTQYF
J: TRBJ2-5; V: TRBV29-1; CDR3: CSALDRAQETQYF
J: TRBJ2-3; V: TRBV25-1; CDR3: CASSAPWTGTTTDTQYF
J: TRBJ2-1; V: TRBV28; CDR3: CASSPFGVKGNNEQFF
J: TRBJ2-5; V: TRBV11-2; CDR3: CATGGGEWELRMGETQYF
J: TRBJ2-5; V: TRBV27; CDR3: CASSRGGLKETQYF
J: TRBJ1-2; V: TRBV6-1; CDR3: CASIASSGGSGGYTF
J: TRBJ1-2; V: TRBV27; CDR3: CASSLNSGVNGVGYTF
J: TRBJ2-5; V: TRBV9; CDR3: CASSGQLAGQGEETQYF
J: TRBJ2-7; V: TRBV27; CDR3: CASSSQTPHYEQYF
J: TRBJ2-1; V: TRBV5-8; CDR3: CASNMFLYNEQFF
J: TRBJ2-5; V: TRBV4-1; CDR3: CASSQGAGVRETQYF
J: TRBJ2-7; V: TRBV28; CDR3: CASTTLSREQYF
J: TRBJ2-7; V: TRBV27; CDR3: CASSLATTGQPSYEQYF
J: TRBJ1-2; V: TRBV18; CDR3: CASSPNRGVRYTF
J: TRBJ2-7; V: TRBV28; CDR3: CASCPPQEGSYEQYF
J: TRBJ1-1; V: TRBV2; CDR3: CASTQGRNSEAFF
J: TRBJ2-5; V: TRBV7-9; CDR3: CASSLSGIQETQYF
J: TRBJ2-5; V: TRBV5-6; CDR3: CASINGIETQYF
J: TRBJ2-2; V: TRBV9; CDR3: CASSPRGYTGELFF
J: TRBJ1-1; V: TRBV7-9; CDR3: CASSEQGGEAFF
J: TRBJ1-2; V: TRBV19; CDR3: CASALMGGTGYDGYTF
J: TRBJ2-7; V: TRBV6-5; CDR3: CASSYGTSGISYEQYF
J: TRBJ1-2; V: TRBV5-1; CDR3: CASSLADRAGYTF
J: TRBJ1-5; V: TRBV28; CDR3: CASSSPTGMGQPQHF
J: TRBJ2-7; V: TRBV6-1; CDR3: CASDLLAGGPQYF
J: TRBJ2-7; V: TRBV13; CDR3: CASSLSQEGKGQYF
J: TRBJ2-1; V: TRBV28; CDR3: CASTLAAAQGGDEQFF
J: TRBJ1-2; V: TRBV11-2; CDR3: CASSEFPHRENYGYTF
J: TRBJ1-2; V: TRBV5-1; CDR3: CASSLGQGGYGYTF
J: TRBJ1-4; V: TRBV7-9; CDR3: CASSFRVGEKLFF
J: TRBJ2-1; V: TRBV18; CDR3: CASSLTEVDEQFF
J: TRBJ2-7; V: TRBV7-8; CDR3: CASSTGGFPYEQYF
J: TRBJ2-7; V: TRBV4-1; CDR3: CASSQGGQGIFYEQYF